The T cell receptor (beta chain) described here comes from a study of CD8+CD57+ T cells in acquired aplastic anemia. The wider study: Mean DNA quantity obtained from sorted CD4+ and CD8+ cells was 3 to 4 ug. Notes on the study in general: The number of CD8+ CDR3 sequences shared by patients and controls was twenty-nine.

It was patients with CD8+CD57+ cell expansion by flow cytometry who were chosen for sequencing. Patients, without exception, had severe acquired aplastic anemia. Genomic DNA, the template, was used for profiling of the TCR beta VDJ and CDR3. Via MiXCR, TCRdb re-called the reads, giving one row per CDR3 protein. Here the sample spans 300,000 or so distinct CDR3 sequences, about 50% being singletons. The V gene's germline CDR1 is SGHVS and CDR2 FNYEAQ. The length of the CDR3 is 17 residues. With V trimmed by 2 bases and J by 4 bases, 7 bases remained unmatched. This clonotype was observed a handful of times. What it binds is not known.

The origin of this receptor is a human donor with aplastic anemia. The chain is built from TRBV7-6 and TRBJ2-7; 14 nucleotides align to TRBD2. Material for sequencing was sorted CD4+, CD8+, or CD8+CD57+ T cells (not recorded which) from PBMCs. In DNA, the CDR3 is TGTGCCAGCAGCTTACCTCGGACTAGCGGGGGGACATACGAGCAGTACTTC. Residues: CASSLPRTSGGTYEQYF.